The 17 T cell receptor beta chains presented below share a single source sample, sequenced in a study of control samples from healthy donors and cancer patients. The table came from immunoSEQ multiplex PCR; TCRdb's copy has only in-frame clones and leaves some out. The repertoire holds 40,000 to 50,000 clones, with more than 85% as singletons. Material for sequencing was PBMCs. The receptors were sampled from a woman between 45 and 65 years old with head and neck cancer.

This clone was seen only once. The V call is TRBV30, the J call TRBJ2-2; D gene uncertain. Trimming took 4 bases from V and 1 from J, leaving 13 bases between them. Germline loops: CDR1 GTSNPN, CDR2 SVGIG (reference sequence). This CDR3 spans 15 amino acids. The CDR3 nucleotides are TGTGCCTGGACCCGTTGGTCCATGAACACCGGGGAGCTGTTTTTT. It encodes CAWTRWSMNTGELFF.

This chain connects TRBV4-3 to TRBJ2-7; 7 bases fit TRBD1. Germline loops: CDR1 LGHNA, CDR2 YSLEER. The CDR3 sequence is 15 residues long. Losses at the gene ends were 4 bases for V and 2 bases for J; bases not matched to a gene: 8. The CDR3 region is CASSLRTGSAYEQYF. DNA of the CDR3: TGCGCCAGCAGCCTTCGGACAGGATCCGCCTACGAGCAGTACTTC.

CDR3: CASTLDRGTEAFF. Here the CDR3 DNA reads TGCGCCAGCACCCTGGACAGGGGTACTGAAGCTTTCTTT. This chain connects TRBV5-1 to TRBJ1-1, with 9 bases aligning to TRBD1. V was clipped by 6 bases and J by 5 bases; unmatched bases: 5. The germline V gene encodes CDR1 SGHRS and CDR2 YFSETQ. The CDR3 runs to 13 residues.

This clone was picked up one time. This rearrangement joins TRBV2 to TRBJ2-5, with 8 bases identical to TRBD2. The V gene's germline CDR1 is SNHLY and CDR2 FYNNEI. The ends lost 9 bases at V and 4 bases at J; junction bases unmatched: 16. CDR3 size: 16 residues. Here the CDR3 reads CASSGGRGRGGETQYF. In nucleotides, the CDR3 is TGTGCCAGTTCTGGAGGCAGGGGCCGGGGGGGAGAGACCCAGTACTTC.

V is TRBV28 and J is TRBJ2-1; TRBD2 matches 8 bases. Germline V lookup: CDR1 MDHEN, CDR2 SYDVKM. Trimming cost V 5 bases and J 14 bases; bases outside gene matches: 8. The CDR3 spans 12 residues. CDR3 coding DNA: TGTGCCAGCAGTCCCCTCGGGGGGGAGGAGTTCTTC. Residues: CASSPLGGEEFF.

This chain uses TRBV5-6 with TRBJ2-3, with 11 bases lining up with TRBD1. The CDR3 has 17 residues. Germline lookup yields CDR1 SGHDT and CDR2 YYEEEE. Trimming cost V 4 bases and J 5 bases; bases outside gene matches: 12. CDR3 in DNA: TGTGCCAGCAGCCTGGATCAAGGACAGGGGGCCCAAGATACGCAGTATTTT. The encoded protein is CASSLDQGQGAQDTQYF.

The V call is TRBV10-3, the J call TRBJ2-3, with 7 bases lining up with TRBD2. This CDR3 region has 14 residues. Germline V gene sequence: CDR1 ENHRY, CDR2 SYGVKD. The J segment lost 2 bases and the V segment lost 2 bases, leaving 1 base of the junction unmatched. The CDR3 here is CAISEGGDTDTQYF. The CDR3 DNA reads TGTGCCATCAGTGAGGGGGGGGACACAGATACGCAGTATTTT.

The chain employs TRBV6-5 and TRBJ2-2; D remains ambiguous. Trimming cost V 3 bases and J 2 bases, with 10 bases left between them. This CDR3 has 15 amino acids. In germline, CDR1 is MNHEY, CDR2 SVGAGI. CDR3 residues: CASSYVQTNTGELFF. CDR3 nucleotides: TGTGCCAGCAGTTATGTTCAGACTAACACCGGGGAGCTGTTTTTT.

Worth noting for this clone: This sample also contains other DNA sequences that code for the same CDR3. The V gene is TRBV19, the J gene TRBJ1-4; TRBD1 matches 7 bases. V was clipped by 6 bases and J by 0 bases; unmatched bases: 1. Germline assignment: CDR1 LNHDA and CDR2 SQIVND (reference sequence). The CDR3 loop spans 14 amino acids. Here the CDR3 DNA reads TGTGCCAGTAGCCAGGGGGCAACTAATGAAAAACTGTTTTTT. Its translation: CASSQGATNEKLFF.

The chain combines TRBV18 with TRBJ2-2; weak D call: TRBD2 (6 bases). The V and J ends lost 4 bases and 3 bases respectively, with 15 bases between them. This CDR3 region has 16 residues. Germline-derived CDR1 and CDR2 are KGHSH and LQKENI. The CDR3 loop reads CASSRQMGGDTGELFF. The CDR3, as DNA: TGTGCCAGCTCACGACAAATGGGGGGTGACACCGGGGAGCTGTTTTTT. Together with reference TRBV18 and TRBJ2-2, the CDR3 gives the full variable domain: NAGVMQNPRHLVRRRGQEARLRCSPMKGHSHVYWYRQLPEEGLKFMVYLQKENIIDESGMPKERFSAEFPKEGPSILRIQQVVRGDSAAYFCASSRQMGGDTGELFFGEGSRLTVL.

CDR3 residues: CATAPGAETYNEQFF. The CDR3 region has the DNA TGTGCCACGGCCCCGGGGGCGGAGACCTACAATGAGCAGTTCTTC. This chain connects TRBV24-1 to TRBJ2-1; D is perhaps TRBD1 or TRBD2 (6 bases each). Trimming took 10 bases from V and 2 from J, leaving 17 bases between them. The CDR3 is made up of 15 amino acids. From germline, CDR1 is KGHDR and CDR2 SFDVKD.

The chain is built from TRBV27 and TRBJ2-7; weak D call: TRBD2 (6 bases). V gave up 3 bases and J gave up 1 base, with 7 bases separating them. Germline CDR1 and CDR2: MNHEY and SMNVEV (reference sequence). CDR3 size: 13 residues. The DNA for the CDR3 is TGTGCCAGCAGTTTTGGGAGGTCCTACGAGCAGTACTTC. It translates to CASSFGRSYEQYF.

CDR3 amino acids: CASSPGGQVYEQYF. For the CDR3, the DNA is TGCGCCAGCAGCCCCGGGGGGCAAGTATACGAGCAGTACTTC. The chain recombines TRBV4-1 with TRBJ2-7; D might be TRBD2 (7 bases). V shed 4 bases and J shed 4 bases, with 14 bases lying between them. This CDR3 is 14 amino acids long. The germline V gene has CDR1 MGHRA and CDR2 YSYEKL.

This clone was recorded a few times. The chain employs TRBV5-6 and TRBJ1-2, with D hard to call. Per the germline V gene, CDR1 is SGHDT and CDR2 is YYEEEE. The CDR3 has 12 amino acids. V lost 0 bases and J 5 bases, leaving 5 bases between the germline ends. The CDR3 sequence: CASSLAGYGYTF. CDR3 sequence (DNA): TGTGCCAGCAGCTTGGCCGGGTATGGCTACACCTTC.

This chain joins TRBV7-2 and TRBJ1-1; possible D gene TRBD1, 6 bases. CDR3 size: 13 residues. Germline assignment: CDR1 SGHTA and CDR2 FQGNSA. The ends were cut back, 4 bases at V and 5 bases at J, with 11 bases in the middle. The CDR3 loop reads CASSSHQGTEAFF. In DNA form, the CDR3 reads TGTGCCAGCAGCTCTCATCAGGGGACTGAAGCTTTCTTT.

The CDR3 is CAIRKREAGDEQFF. In nucleotides, the CDR3 is TGTGCCATCCGTAAGCGGGAGGCTGGGGATGAGCAGTTCTTC. This rearrangement joins TRBV10-3 to TRBJ2-1, with 9 bases identical to TRBD2. Trimming took 8 bases from V and 8 from J; bases not matched to a gene: 10. From germline, CDR1 is ENHRY and CDR2 SYGVKD. This CDR3 comprises 14 residues.

This chain uses TRBV10-3 with TRBJ2-6; D call uncertain. This CDR3 contains 15 residues. The germline gives CDR1 ENHRY, CDR2 SYGVKD. Trimming pared 7 bases from V and 0 bases from J, leaving 10 bases between. CDR3 DNA: TGTGCCATCATGGGCGCTAGCTCTGGGGCCAACGTCCTGACTTTC. Its protein is CAIMGASSGANVLTF.